The T cell receptor beta chain under discussion was sequenced for a study of blood T cell repertoires in COVID-19. The overall study: The United States, Italy and Spain supplied acute and convalescent COVID-19 samples.

Seattle's cohort entered during active infection and was followed longitudinally. Original analysis: The authors estimated nucleated cell counts from reference gene primer amplification. This table comes from immunoSEQ multiplex PCR, and its TCRdb copy is limited to in-frame clones, with some not included. The D gene and trimming were derived from the DNA, and the V and J assignments and clone size from that table. This sample has 200,000 to 250,000 clones, with about 83% found just once. Germline V lookup: CDR1 SGHAT, CDR2 FQNNGV. The CDR3 contains 14 residues. With 5 bases removed from V and 6 bases from J, the gap between germline ends came to 15 bases.

The sequence was collected from a woman between 25 and 40 years old with COVID-19, enrolled during active disease. The sequenced sample consisted of peripheral blood. V gene TRBV11-2 combines with J gene TRBJ2-3; no clear D gene. The CDR3 loop is CASSERDSRDTQYF. The CDR3 bases are TGTGCCAGCAGCGAAAGAGACTCTAGGGATACGCAGTATTTT. The variable domain in full, completed from reference TRBV11-2 and TRBJ2-3, reads EAGVAQSPRYKIIEKRQSVAFWCNPISGHATLYWYQQILGQGPKLLIQFQNNGVVDDSQLPKDRFSAERLKGVDSTLKIQPAKLEDSAVYLCASSERDSRDTQYFGPGTRLTVL.